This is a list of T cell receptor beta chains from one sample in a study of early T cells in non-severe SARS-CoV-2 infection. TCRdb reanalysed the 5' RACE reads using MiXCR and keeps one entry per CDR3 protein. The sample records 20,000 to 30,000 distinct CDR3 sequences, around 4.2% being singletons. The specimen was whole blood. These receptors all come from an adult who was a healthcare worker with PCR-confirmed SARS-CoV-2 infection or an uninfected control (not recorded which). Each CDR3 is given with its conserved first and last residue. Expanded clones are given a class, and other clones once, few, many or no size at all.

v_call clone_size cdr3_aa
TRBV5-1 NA CASSLKGGDEQFF
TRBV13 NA CASSLAGETQYF
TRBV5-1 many CASSENTGELFF
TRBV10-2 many CASSDGTNSRGQYF
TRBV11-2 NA CASSLDRNTGELFF
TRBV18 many CASSPDFSPGATNEKLFF
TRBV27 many CASSLASPYNEQFF
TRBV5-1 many CASSLGQTYNEQFF
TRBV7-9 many CASSPGAYGVSGNTIYF
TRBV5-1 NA CASSLGIPTGELFF
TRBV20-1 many CSATPDRVGNTIYF
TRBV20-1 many CSARDVSGRAREQFF
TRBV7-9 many CASSLLVAGNTIYF
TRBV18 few CASSPLGQGEDEQYF
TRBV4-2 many CASSQGGGQLYNEQFF
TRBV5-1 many CASSLGGLFTEAFF
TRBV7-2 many CASSLGGLAGTYNEQFF
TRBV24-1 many CATSDRGNEQFF
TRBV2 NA CASSPDRGRSYEQYF
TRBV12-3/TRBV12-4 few CASRGYNSGDNEQFF
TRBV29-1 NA CSVWDGYYEQYF
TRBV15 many CATSAFTGELFF
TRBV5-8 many CASSFNNRVGSPLHF
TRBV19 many CASSPGQGGSYNEQFF
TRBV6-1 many CASSLQEYSYTF
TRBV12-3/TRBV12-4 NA CASYSYGYTF
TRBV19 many CASSAPGEVYNEQFF
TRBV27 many CASSRRTGLPYPNQPQHF
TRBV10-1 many CASKYIAKNIQYF
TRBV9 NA CASSVAGYNNEQFF
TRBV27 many CASSFGRYNEQFF
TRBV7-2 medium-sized CASSLGSSVDEQFF
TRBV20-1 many CSARVSSAGSTDTQYF
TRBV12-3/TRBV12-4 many CASSPIRLAGEGDTQYF
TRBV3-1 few CASRHTDTQYF
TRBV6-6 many CASSYSLPGGVEKLFF
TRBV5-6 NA CASIATMGADTQYF
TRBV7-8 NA CASSPSGRAGTGELFF
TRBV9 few CASGTGGGNQPQHF
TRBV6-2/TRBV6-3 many CASSPTGLGQPQHF
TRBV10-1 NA CASSEAVGGSRRDTQYF
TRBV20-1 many CSASPSGSGNTIYF
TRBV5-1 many CASSFQNNEQFF
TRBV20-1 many CSATSRGDQPQHF